These 23 T cell receptor beta chains were sequenced from one sample in a study of a mutant IDH1 vaccine in newly diagnosed glioma. Sequencing was performed with immunoSEQ multiplex PCR; in TCRdb, only in-frame clones are kept and a portion is missing. Of roughly 84,000 clones listed, roughly 82% are singletons. As to time point: baseline, week 1 (first vaccination visit). Treatment given: pre-vaccination baseline after standard-of-care therapy. The starting material was PBMCs, obtained from a glioma patient treated with radiotherapy, temozolomide or both. Receptors originate from a middle-aged man with glioma. Some clones in this sample may be carry-over from other donors' samples.

This rearrangement joins TRBV7-9 to TRBJ2-7, with no clear D. The CDR3 is made up of 13 amino acids. V lost 5 bases and J 0 bases, leaving 8 bases between the germline ends. CDR1 and CDR2 from the germline V gene are SEHNR and FQNEAQ (reference sequence). The CDR3 nucleotides read TGTGCCAGCAGCCGACCACTCTCCTACGAGCAGTACTTC. This gives the protein CASSRPLSYEQYF.

This clone was detected once. V is TRBV29-1 and J is TRBJ1-5, with 9 bases matching TRBD1. CDR1 is SQVTM and CDR2 is ANQGSEA in the germline V gene. Trimming removed 5 bases from V and 6 bases from J; junction bases left unmatched: 5. CDR3 length: 13 residues. The CDR3 sequence is CSVRDRETQPQHF. CDR3 bases: TGCAGCGTTCGGGACAGGGAGACTCAGCCCCAGCATTTT.

This sequence joins TRBV18 and TRBJ1-3, with 7 bases lining up with TRBD1. V gave up 2 bases and J gave up 3 bases; unmatched junction bases: 1. The CDR3 has 14 residues. The germline gives CDR1 KGHSH, CDR2 LQKENI. CDR3 region: CASSPTGVGNTIYF. The DNA for the CDR3 is TGTGCCAGCTCACCAACAGGGGTTGGAAACACCATATATTTT.

CDR3 nucleotides: TGTGCCAGCAGCGCGGGGTCCAATTCACCCCTCCACTTT. Encoded protein: CASSAGSNSPLHF. This chain links TRBV6-4 with TRBJ1-6; no clear D. Trimming took off 6 bases at V and 7 bases at J, with 10 bases between the two ends. Looked up from germline, CDR1 is MRHNA and CDR2 is SNTAGT. This CDR3 region has 13 residues.

This clone was seen a handful of times. CDR3 loop: CASRRDSLYDTEAFF. The CDR3, as DNA: TGTGCCAGCAGGCGGGACAGCTTGTACGACACTGAAGCTTTCTTT. The chain uses TRBV2 and TRBJ1-1; 7 bases agree with TRBD1. The junction had 10 bases not matched to a gene; V was cut back by 6 bases and J by 3 bases. CDR1 is SNHLY, CDR2 FYNNEI, per germline. CDR3 length equals 15 residues.

This chain uses TRBV11-2 with TRBJ2-2; D perhaps matches TRBD1 (5 bases). Deletions cut 5 bases from V and 10 bases from J, with 14 bases between. Germline CDR1 and CDR2: SGHAT and FQNNGV. This CDR3 comprises 13 residues. In DNA form, the CDR3 reads TGTGCCAGCAGCCTGATGACAGTACAGGAGCTGTTTTTT. It encodes CASSLMTVQELFF.

The genes are TRBV7-8 and TRBJ1-2, with a possible D match to TRBD1 (6 bases). Germline V gene sequence: CDR1 SGHVS, CDR2 FQNEAQ. The CDR3 is 15 residues long. V was shortened by 4 bases and J by 4 bases, with 16 bases between the two germline ends. The CDR3 DNA reads TGTGCCAGCAGCTCCGAGGGGGGAGTTAGCTATGGCTACACCTTC. Protein sequence: CASSSEGGVSYGYTF.

This clone was detected once. Here the CDR3 reads CASNRVRGEQYF. The CDR3 DNA reads TGTGCCAGTAACAGGGTGCGGGGCGAGCAGTACTTC. The chain recombines TRBV6-5 with TRBJ2-7; the D gene could be TRBD1 or TRBD2 (6 bases each). Trimming took 9 bases from V and 6 from J, leaving 15 bases between them. The CDR3 contains 12 residues. Germline CDR1 reads MNHEY; CDR2 reads SVGAGI.

The chain combines TRBV7-2 with TRBJ1-2, with 7 positions matching TRBD1. The CDR3 is 13 amino acids. From germline, CDR1 is SGHTA and CDR2 FQGNSA. V gave up 3 bases and J gave up 9 bases; unmatched junction bases: 7. CDR3 region: CASSFSDRSSYTF. CDR3 coding DNA: TGTGCCAGCAGCTTTTCGGACAGGTCGAGCTACACCTTC. Looking up the rest from reference TRBV7-2 and TRBJ1-2 gives the full variable domain: GAGVSQSPSNKVTEKGKDVELRCDPISGHTALYWYRQSLGQGLEFLIYFQGNSAPDKSGLPSDRFSAERTGGSVSTLTIQRTQQEDSAVYLCASSFSDRSSYTFGSGTRLTVV.

This clone was picked up a small number of times. The CDR3 coding sequence is TGTGCCAGCGCGCCACAGGGGGGAGATTCACCCCTCCACTTT. Translated, it gives CASAPQGGDSPLHF. The chain has TRBV6-1 and TRBJ1-6; 8 bases are a match to TRBD1. With 8 bases clipped from V and 8 bases from J, the junction kept 8 bases outside the gene matches. The CDR3 length is 14 residues. Germline loops: CDR1 MNHNS, CDR2 SASEGT.

In its sample, this clone was seen once. CDR3 in amino acids: CASSVDIGNTIYF. The DNA of the CDR3 is TGTGCCAGCAGCGTAGACATTGGAAACACCATATATTTT. The chain has TRBV9 and TRBJ1-3; D gene ambiguous. Trimming removed 0 bases from V and 3 bases from J, with 4 bases in between. The CDR3 runs to 13 residues. Germline V gene sequence: CDR1 SGDLS, CDR2 YYNGEE. The complete variable domain, with remaining parts taken from reference TRBV9 and TRBJ1-3, reads DSGVTQTPKHLITATGQRVTLRCSPRSGDLSVYWYQQSLDQGLQFLIQYYNGEERAKGNILERFSAQQFPDLHSELNLSSLELGDSALYFCASSVDIGNTIYFGEGSWLTVV.

This clone occurred a few times. The chain has TRBV5-5 and TRBJ1-1, with D possibly being TRBD1 (5 bases). V lost 0 bases and J lost 1, with 7 bases in between. This CDR3 is built from 14 residues. The germline gives CDR1 SGHKS, CDR2 YYEKEE (reference sequence). CDR3 in amino acids: CASSLGGENTEAFF. The CDR3 nucleotides read TGTGCCAGCAGCTTGGGGGGCGAGAACACTGAAGCTTTCTTT.

The chain uses TRBV6-5 and TRBJ2-7, with 7 positions matching TRBD1. Per the germline V gene, CDR1 is MNHEY and CDR2 is SVGAGI. The CDR3 has 15 residues. The V gene end was trimmed by 0 bases and the J gene end by 4 bases; junction bases not matched to a gene: 6. CDR3 coding DNA: TGTGCCAGCAGTTACTCGACAGGGTGGGGTTACGAGCAGTACTTC. It yields the protein CASSYSTGWGYEQYF.

V usage is TRBV4-2 and J usage is TRBJ2-4; D is undetermined. V gave up 0 bases and J gave up 8 bases, with 17 bases separating them. Looked up from germline, CDR1 is LGHNA and CDR2 is YNFKEQ. The CDR3 is made up of 16 amino acids. CDR3 DNA sequence: TGTGCCAGCAGCCAAGATAGGGCCCCAATGATGTACATTCAGTACTTC. Its protein is CASSQDRAPMMYIQYF.

This rearrangement joins TRBV5-1 to TRBJ2-3, with TRBD1 identical over 7 bases. With V trimmed by 3 bases and J by 0 bases, 13 bases remained unmatched. Germline V lookup: CDR1 SGHRS, CDR2 YFSETQ. The CDR3 length is 18 residues. CDR3 DNA sequence: TGCGCCAGCAGCTCCGACAGGGCACGAAGCTCTAGCACAGATACGCAGTATTTT. It codes for CASSSDRARSSSTDTQYF.

To note about this clone: The junction does not match germline at one end; this may be a read error. The V call is TRBV7-7, the J call TRBJ2-1; weak D call: TRBD1 (6 bases). The CDR3 covers 15 residues. Germline V lookup: CDR1 SSHAT, CDR2 FNYEAQ (reference sequence). The CDR3 nucleotides are TGTGCTAGCAGCCCCACCAGGGGCTCCTACAATGAGCAGTTCTTC. Protein sequence: CASSPTRGSYNEQFF.

The chain is built from TRBV9 and TRBJ2-2, with D unclear. The V end lost 1 base, the J end lost 9 bases, and 7 bases lay between the germline ends. The length of the CDR3 is 12 residues. Germline V gene lookup returns CDR1 SGDLS and CDR2 YYNGEE. In nucleotides, the CDR3 is TGTGCCAGCAGCGTATCCGACCGGGAGCTGTTTTTT. Translation gives CASSVSDRELFF.

V and J are TRBV9 and TRBJ1-1; 12 nucleotides line up with TRBD1. The CDR3 sequence is 16 residues long. J gave up 4 bases and V 3 bases, and 7 bases lay outside the gene matches. CDR1 SGDLS and CDR2 YYNGEE come from the germline V gene. The CDR3 here is CASSDRDRGLGTEAFF. In DNA form, the CDR3 reads TGTGCCAGCAGCGACCGGGACAGGGGGCTCGGCACTGAAGCTTTCTTT.

This rearrangement joins TRBV7-9 to TRBJ1-3; D remains unclear. The germline CDR1 and CDR2 sequences are SEHNR and FQNEAQ (reference sequence). Trimming pared 7 bases from V and 4 bases from J, leaving 8 bases between. This CDR3 comprises 12 residues. CDR3 nucleotide sequence: TGTGCCAGCACCCCGTCCGGAAACACCATATATTTT. It is translated as CASTPSGNTIYF.

This rearrangement joins TRBV5-4 to TRBJ2-5, with 8 bases lining up with TRBD1. Germline-derived CDR1 and CDR2 are SGHNT and YYREEE (reference sequence). The CDR3 spans 15 residues. The J segment lost 2 bases and the V segment lost 2 bases, leaving 5 bases of the junction unmatched. The CDR3 sequence: CASSFGRQGQETQYF. The CDR3, as DNA: TGTGCCAGCAGCTTTGGTCGACAGGGGCAAGAGACCCAGTACTTC.

This sequence joins TRBV2 and TRBJ2-1, with D perhaps TRBD2 (6 bases). CDR1 is SNHLY, CDR2 FYNNEI, per germline. The V and J ends lost 9 bases and 2 bases respectively, with 14 bases between them. The CDR3 is 14 amino acids. The CDR3 coding sequence is TGTGCCAGTCTTAGCGGCCGAACCTACAATGAGCAGTTCTTC. The encoded protein is CASLSGRTYNEQFF.

V gene TRBV5-4 combines with J gene TRBJ2-7; possible D gene TRBD1, 6 bases. V lost 1 base, J lost 6 bases, and 11 bases lay in between. CDR3 length equals 13 residues. Germline V gives CDR1 SGHNT, CDR2 YYREEE (reference sequence). CDR3 in DNA: TGTGCCAGCAGCTTGTTTAAGGACAGCGAGCAGTACTTC. This encodes CASSLFKDSEQYF.

V gene TRBV5-1 combines with J gene TRBJ1-2; 8 nucleotides match TRBD1. CDR1 SGHRS and CDR2 YFSETQ come from the germline V gene. CDR3 length: 14 residues. J was trimmed by 7 bases and V by 4 bases; bases with no gene match: 9. CDR3 nucleotide sequence: TGCGCCAGCAGCCTCACCGACAGGGGACGTGGCTACACCTTC. Amino acids: CASSLTDRGRGYTF.